This passage covers 3 T cell receptor beta chains from one sample sequenced in a study of T cells after yellow fever vaccination. TCRdb processed the 5' RACE reads anew with MiXCR; each CDR3 protein has one entry. The table shows a few hundred thousand distinct CDR3 sequences, with 6.9% occurring only once. The starting material was CD4+ T cells sorted from PBMCs, obtained 15 days after the yellow fever booster vaccination. The source is a man aged 25 to 45 who received the YFV17D yellow fever vaccine.

The chain links TRBV12-3 or TRBV12-4 to TRBJ1-2; D perhaps matches TRBD1 (5 bases). CDR3 length: 14 amino acids. Trimming removed 3 bases at V and 4 bases at J, with 12 bases between. The CDR3 region has the DNA TGTGCCAGCAGTTTCGGGCAGGGTGGCTATGGCTACACCTTC. Translating it yields CASSFGQGGYGYTF.

This clonotype was recorded at least ten times. The V call is TRBV19, the J call TRBJ2-1, with 7 nucleotides matching TRBD1. CDR1 is LNHDA, CDR2 SQIVND, per germline (reference sequence). Losses at the gene ends were 9 bases for V and 5 bases for J; bases not matched to a gene: 10. The CDR3 is 14 residues long. The CDR3, as DNA: TGTGCCAGCACTAGGGGGCGAAAGAACAATGAGCAGTTCTTC. Translating gives CASTRGRKNNEQFF.

Only a few counts were recorded for this clonotype. V usage is TRBV6-6 and J usage is TRBJ1-5; D is unresolved. The V gene's germline CDR1 is MNHNY and CDR2 SVGAGI (reference sequence). V dropped 2 bases and J dropped 5 bases, with 4 bases sitting between them. This CDR3 has 12 amino acids. Here the CDR3 DNA reads TGTGCCAGCAGTTACGGTGATCAGCCCCAGCATTTT. Protein sequence: CASSYGDQPQHF.